This T cell receptor (beta chain) was sequenced during a study of identifying expanded T cells in peripheral blood (dated by TCRdb to between 2018 and 2021). With regard to the full study: Separate aliquots of the same genomic DNA pool were sequenced to produce technical replicates, and four replicates were compared in pairs.

About this clone itself: No cognate antigen has been identified for it. The input lacks base qualities; no much larger clone sits a single base away.

No immune events, such as infections, were documented for the healthy donors during the collection period. To calibrate time-dependent variance in a beta-binomial model of T-cell clone differential abundance, blood repertoires from healthy donors were used as a training cohort. The training cohort included around ten healthy donors, of whom 3 were female and 7 were male. The donors were between roughly 29 and 65 years old, with an average age of roughly 41 years. Whole blood, obtained from a commercial supplier, was collected from each healthy donor at three time points spaced approximately 15 days apart. Genomic DNA was extracted from unsorted whole blood for immunosequencing. The CDR3 holds 16 amino acids from the cysteine to the phenylalanine. The kept DNA is CDR3 alone, 48 bases in frame from the first base. V lost 6 bases and J lost 4 bases, and the count of bases not matched to a germline gene is 4. The germline V gene encodes CDR1 MNHEY and CDR2 SMNVEV (reference sequence).

The immunoSEQ Assay, which uses bias-controlled multiplex PCR amplification of genomic DNA, was used to profile TCRbeta CDR3 regions. The authors' analysis ran thus. To quantify the absolute abundance of each unique TCRbeta CDR3 region, the sequences were collapsed and filtered. Differential abundance was tested with two models: a binomial (Fisher-equivalent) model and a beta-binomial model that adds time-dependent variance fitted from healthy donors. Any clone with fewer than 5 combined templates was excluded, and a clone was called differentially abundant if its Benjamini-Hochberg FDR was below 0.01. Beta-binomial variance was modeled as a function of total template count across the two samples using the form v = (b*log(k)+a)^2. This immuneACCESS table, as held by TCRdb, lists in-frame sequences with V and J called but not all clones. Of the missing ones, under half trace to an unresolved V gene in checked studies; the others have no known cause. V, J and clone size are those of that table, while D and trimming were read from the DNA. The sample table holds around 75,000 clones, of which 90% were seen once. The ten largest clones represent more than 2.5% of the sample.

The paper's findings and limits, for the study overall: The binomial model flagged approximately 1.2 differentially abundant clones between technical replicates, compared with about 15 over around two weeks and 19 over approximately four weeks. For all healthy donors, the variance in clone template counts between approximately 2-week samples rose significantly as total template count increased. The beta-binomial model significantly reduced the number of clones called differentially abundant and the false-positive rate across all healthy-donor time intervals. The authors expected biological variance in healthy repertoires might increase further over much longer intervals such as months to years.

The clonotype comes from a person aged 18 to 69 in good health. Sequenced sample: blood. This chain joins TRBV27 to TRBJ2-1; TRBD2 aligns with 15 central bases. The DNA reads as follows: TGTGCCAGCAGACGTGGACTAGCGGGGGGGTACAATGAGCAGTTCTTC. Protein translation: CASRRGLAGGYNEQFF.